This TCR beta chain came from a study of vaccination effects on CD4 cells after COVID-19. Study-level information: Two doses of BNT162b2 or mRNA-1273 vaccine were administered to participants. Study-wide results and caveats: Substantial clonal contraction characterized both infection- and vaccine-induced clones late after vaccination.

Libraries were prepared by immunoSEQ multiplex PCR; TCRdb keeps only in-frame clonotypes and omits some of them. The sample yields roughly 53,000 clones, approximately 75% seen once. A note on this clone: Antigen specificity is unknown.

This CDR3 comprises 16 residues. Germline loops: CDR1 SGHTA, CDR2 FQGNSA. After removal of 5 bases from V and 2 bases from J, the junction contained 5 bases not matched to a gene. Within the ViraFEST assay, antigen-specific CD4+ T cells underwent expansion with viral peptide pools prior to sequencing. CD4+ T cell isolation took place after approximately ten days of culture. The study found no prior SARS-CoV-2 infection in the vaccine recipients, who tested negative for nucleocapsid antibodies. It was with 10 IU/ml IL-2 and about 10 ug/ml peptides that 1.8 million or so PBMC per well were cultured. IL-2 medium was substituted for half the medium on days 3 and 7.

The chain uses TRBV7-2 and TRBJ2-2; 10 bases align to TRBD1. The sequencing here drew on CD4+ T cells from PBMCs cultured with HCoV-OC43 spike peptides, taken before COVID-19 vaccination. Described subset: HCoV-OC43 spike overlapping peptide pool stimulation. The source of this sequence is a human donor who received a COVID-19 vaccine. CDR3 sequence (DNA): TGTGCCAGCAGCCCCGGGACAGGGGCCAACACCGGGGAGCTGTTTTTT. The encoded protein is CASSPGTGANTGELFF. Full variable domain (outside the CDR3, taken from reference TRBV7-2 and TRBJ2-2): GAGVSQSPSNKVTEKGKDVELRCDPISGHTALYWYRQSLGQGLEFLIYFQGNSAPDKSGLPSDRFSAERTGGSVSTLTIQRTQQEDSAVYLCASSPGTGANTGELFFGEGSRLTVL.